The 22 T cell receptor beta chains below all came from one sample that was sequenced in a study of cytomegalovirus exposure and HLA in healthy donors. Assay: immunoSEQ multiplex PCR; the TCRdb copy retains only in-frame clones and omits some. The table includes some 350,000 clones, approximately 90% detected once. Sequencing was performed on PBMCs. The receptors derive from a woman aged 30 to 39 in good health and CMV-seropositive.

The chain employs TRBV4-3 and TRBJ2-1, with 8 bases fitting TRBD2. The germline V gene encodes CDR1 LGHNA and CDR2 YSLEER. The J segment lost 6 bases and the V segment lost 2 bases, leaving 6 bases of the junction unmatched. The CDR3 consists of 15 residues. CDR3 sequence: CASSQLGLGSNEQFF. CDR3 DNA sequence: TGCGCCAGCAGCCAACTGGGACTAGGTTCCAATGAGCAGTTCTTC.

The table lists this clone with a few counts. The chain recombines TRBV13 with TRBJ2-2, with D hard to call. Trimming stripped 2 bases from V and 6 bases from J, with 4 bases between. The CDR3 has 12 residues. Germline values: CDR1 PRHDT, CDR2 FYEKMQ (reference sequence). CDR3 sequence reads: CASSLSSGELFF. Written as DNA, the CDR3 is TGTGCCAGCAGCTTAAGCTCCGGGGAGCTGTTTTTT. The full variable domain, rest sourced from reference TRBV13 and TRBJ2-2, is AAGVIQSPRHLIKEKRETATLKCYPIPRHDTVYWYQQGPGQDPQFLISFYEKMQSDKGSIPDRFSAQQFSDYHSELNMSSLELGDSALYFCASSLSSGELFFGEGSRLTVL.

This chain connects TRBV5-6 to TRBJ2-5, with no clear D. There are 15 residues in the CDR3. The V end lost 6 bases, the J end lost 0 bases, and 15 bases lay between the germline ends. Germline CDR1 and CDR2: SGHDT and YYEEEE. The DNA of the CDR3 is TGTGCCAGCAATGGAAAGCGTTGGTACCAAGAGACCCAGTACTTC. Its translation: CASNGKRWYQETQYF.

The chain links TRBV4-3 to TRBJ2-7, with TRBD2 matching 10 bases. CDR3 size: 15 residues. The germline V gene has CDR1 LGHNA and CDR2 YSLEER. V lost 4 bases, J lost 6 bases, and 9 bases stayed unmatched. CDR3 nucleotide sequence: TGCGCCAGCAGCCCTCAGCTAGCGGGGGCGGGCGAGCAGTACTTC. Amino acid sequence: CASSPQLAGAGEQYF.

This clone was detected only once. This rearrangement joins TRBV6-6 to TRBJ2-1; TRBD1 matches at 12 bases. From germline, CDR1 is MNHNY and CDR2 SVGAGI (reference sequence). The V gene end was trimmed by 2 bases and the J gene end by 13 bases; junction bases not matched to a gene: 9. The CDR3 is made up of 15 amino acids. In DNA, the CDR3 is TGTGCCAGCAGTTACGAGGGGGACAGGGGGCGTCCCCAGTTCTTC. Amino acids: CASSYEGDRGRPQFF.

The J gene is TRBJ2-5, the V gene TRBV13, with 10 bases aligning to TRBD2. The CDR3 consists of 17 residues. V lost 2 bases, J lost 4 bases, and 10 bases stayed unmatched. Germline CDR1 is PRHDT and CDR2 is FYEKMQ (reference sequence). The CDR3 here is CASSLSLAGVEPETQYF. The CDR3 nucleotides read TGTGCCAGCAGCTTAAGCCTAGCGGGAGTCGAACCAGAGACCCAGTACTTC.

The CDR3: CATVTGSGTQYF. CDR3 nucleotides: TGTGCCACCGTGACAGGGTCCGGGACCCAGTACTTC. The rearrangement links TRBV28 to TRBJ2-5; 7 bases agree with TRBD1. The trim removed 10 bases at V and 7 bases at J, leaving 9 bases unmatched. This CDR3 region has 12 residues. Germline loops: CDR1 MDHEN, CDR2 SYDVKM.

The chain carries TRBV10-1 and TRBJ2-1; TRBD2 matches 15 bases. CDR3 length equals 17 residues. CDR1 is WNHNN, CDR2 SYGVQD, per germline (reference sequence). Unmatched junction bases numbered 2, after V lost 4 bases and J lost 1 base. CDR3 residues: CASSGTSGRGSYNEQFF. The DNA for the CDR3 is TGCGCCAGCAGTGGGACTAGCGGGAGGGGATCCTACAATGAGCAGTTCTTC.

This clone came up once. The J gene is TRBJ1-1, the V gene TRBV27; 11 bases are a match to TRBD1. This CDR3 has 19 amino acids. The J segment lost 6 bases and the V segment lost 3 bases, leaving 18 bases of the junction unmatched. CDR1 is MNHEY and CDR2 is SMNVEV in the germline V gene (reference sequence). This CDR3 is CASSFGDRGMKKPSAEAFF. The CDR3 region has the DNA TGTGCCAGCAGTTTTGGGGACAGGGGGATGAAGAAGCCTAGCGCTGAAGCTTTCTTT.

A word on this clone: Other DNA variants within this sample encode the same CDR3. The chain employs TRBV27 and TRBJ2-7, with 10 bases that match TRBD1. The trim removed 4 bases at V and 2 bases at J, leaving 2 bases unmatched. Looked up from germline, CDR1 is MNHEY and CDR2 is SMNVEV (reference sequence). The CDR3 is made up of 14 amino acids. The CDR3 reads CASSSGQGAYEQYF. The CDR3 nucleotides read TGTGCCAGCAGTTCTGGACAGGGGGCCTACGAGCAGTACTTC.

CDR3 residues: CASSERTYNYGYTF. CDR3 coding DNA: TGTGCCAGCAGTGAAAGGACGTACAACTATGGCTACACCTTC. The rearrangement uses TRBV2 and TRBJ1-2; D call uncertain. CDR3 length: 14 residues. V lost 2 bases and J 2 bases, leaving 9 bases between the germline ends. Germline assignment: CDR1 SNHLY and CDR2 FYNNEI.

This chain connects TRBV7-9 to TRBJ2-5; TRBD2 agrees at 11 bases. V was pared by 6 bases and J by 0 bases, with 3 bases of the junction left unmatched. Germline lookup yields CDR1 SEHNR and CDR2 FQNEAQ (reference sequence). This CDR3 has 15 amino acids. The CDR3 is CASRLSGGDQETQYF. The CDR3 region has the DNA TGTGCCAGCAGACTTAGCGGGGGGGACCAAGAGACCCAGTACTTC. The full variable domain, rest sourced from reference TRBV7-9 and TRBJ2-5, is DTGVSQNPRHKITKRGQNVTFRCDPISEHNRLYWYRQTLGQGPEFLTYFQNEAQLEKSRLLSDRFSAERPKGSFSTLEIQRTEQGDSAMYLCASRLSGGDQETQYFGPGTRLLVL.

The rearrangement uses TRBV14 and TRBJ2-1; D uncertain. The germline V gene has CDR1 SGHDN and CDR2 FVKESK. V lost 3 bases and J 3 bases, leaving 0 bases between the germline ends. The CDR3 runs 11 residues. The CDR3 nucleotides are TGTGCCAGCAGCCACTACAATGAGCAGTTCTTC. Translating gives CASSHYNEQFF.

The J gene is TRBJ1-2, the V gene TRBV29-1; 9 bases are shared with TRBD1. Trimming at V came to 4 bases and at J to 6 bases, leaving 6 bases not matched to a gene. Germline V gene data show CDR1 as SQVTM and CDR2 as ANQGSEA. The length of the CDR3 is 13 residues. CDR3 loop: CSVADRGRDGYTF. DNA for the CDR3: TGCAGCGTTGCCGACAGGGGGAGGGATGGCTACACCTTC.

The chain links TRBV25-1 to TRBJ2-7; 7 bases are shared with TRBD1. V dropped 6 bases and J dropped 7; count of bases not matched to a gene: 6. Germline V gene data show CDR1 as MGHDK and CDR2 as SYGVNS. The CDR3 runs to 12 residues. The DNA of the CDR3 is TGTGCCAGCAGCCGACAGGGCTGGGAGCAGTACTTC. Amino acids: CASSRQGWEQYF.

The J gene is TRBJ2-5, the V gene TRBV5-1; 14 nucleotides match TRBD2. Per the germline V gene, CDR1 is SGHRS and CDR2 is YFSETQ. There are 17 residues in the CDR3. Trimming removed 4 bases from V and 4 bases from J; junction bases left unmatched: 9. The CDR3 is CASSGSGTSGRGETQYF. Here the CDR3 DNA reads TGCGCCAGCAGCGGCTCCGGGACTAGCGGGAGAGGAGAGACCCAGTACTTC.

The V gene is TRBV27, the J gene TRBJ1-1; tentatively, D is TRBD1 (5 bases). This CDR3 has 15 amino acids. Germline V CDR1 and CDR2: MNHEY, SMNVEV (reference sequence). The ends were cut back, 3 bases at V and 1 base at J, with 12 bases in the middle. CDR3 residues: CASSFKGARNTEAFF. The CDR3 DNA sequence: TGTGCCAGCAGTTTCAAAGGGGCGAGGAACACTGAAGCTTTCTTT.

V usage is TRBV14 and J usage is TRBJ2-7, with no clear D. Germline V lookup: CDR1 SGHDN, CDR2 FVKESK. The V end lost 0 bases, the J end lost 8 bases, and 14 bases lay between the germline ends. There are 14 residues in the CDR3. CDR3 loop: CASSQERYFTKQYF. Here the CDR3 DNA reads TGTGCCAGCAGCCAAGAACGGTATTTTACGAAGCAGTACTTC.

The genes are TRBV5-6 and TRBJ2-3; D is perhaps TRBD1 (6 bases). With 5 bases removed from V and 0 bases from J, the gap between germline ends came to 13 bases. The CDR3 runs to 15 residues. Germline CDR1 SGHDT, CDR2 YYEEEE. CDR3 sequence reads: CASSSGTTSTDTQYF. In DNA form, the CDR3 reads TGTGCCAGCAGTTCCGGGACAACTAGCACAGATACGCAGTATTTT.

This chain uses TRBV5-4 with TRBJ1-2, with D tentatively TRBD1 (6 bases). CDR3 length equals 14 residues. In germline, CDR1 is SGHNT, CDR2 YYREEE (reference sequence). Trimming pared 4 bases from V and 8 bases from J, leaving 18 bases between. The CDR3 loop is CASSLIGGAGGYTF. In nucleotides, the CDR3 is TGTGCCAGCAGCCTTATCGGGGGCGCAGGGGGCTACACCTTC. Filled out from reference TRBV5-4 and TRBJ1-2, the complete variable domain reads ETGVTQSPTHLIKTRGQQVTLRCSSQSGHNTVSWYQQALGQGPQFIFQYYREEENGRGNFPPRFSGLQFPNYSSELNVNALELDDSALYLCASSLIGGAGGYTFGSGTRLTVV.

This clone turned up a few times. The J gene is TRBJ1-2, the V gene TRBV2; D gene uncertain. This CDR3 has 12 amino acids. Germline V gene lookup returns CDR1 SNHLY and CDR2 FYNNEI. With 8 bases removed from V and 7 bases from J, the gap between germline ends came to 14 bases. For the CDR3, the DNA is TGTGCCAGCGATGGAAGGGTGGGTGGCTACACCTTC. It specifies CASDGRVGGYTF.

J is TRBJ1-1 and V is TRBV7-9, with D hard to call. V was clipped by 5 bases and J by 1 base, with 14 bases between them. The CDR3 totals 15 residues. Looked up from germline, CDR1 is SEHNR and CDR2 is FQNEAQ (reference sequence). The CDR3 sequence is CASSQASSQNTEAFF. In DNA, the CDR3 is TGTGCCAGCAGCCAGGCAAGCAGCCAGAACACTGAAGCTTTCTTT.